Listed below are T cell receptor beta chains from one sample, sequenced in a study of blood T cell repertoires in COVID-19. Here immunoSEQ multiplex PCR was the method, and the copy in TCRdb shows in-frame clones only, minus some. The table records about 150,000 clones, roughly 81% of them present only once. Input material: peripheral blood. The source of these receptors is an older woman with COVID-19, enrolled during active disease. CDR3s include the opening cysteine and the closing phenylalanine or tryptophan. D genes are given only for firm matches. The size of a clone is reported for some rows only, either as once, few or many, or as a class for expanded clones.

d_call	v_call	j_call	clone_size	cdr3_nt	cdr3_aa
TRBD2	TRBV5-1	TRBJ2-5	-	TGCGCCAGCAGCTTGGCCCCGGGACTAGCGGGACAAGAGACCCAGTACTTC	CASSLAPGLAGQETQYF
TRBD1	TRBV3-1/TRBV3-2	TRBJ1-2	once	TGTGCCAGCAGCCGTCAGACAGGGACTCTCTATGGCTACACCTTC	CASSRQTGTLYGYTF
-	TRBV6-5	TRBJ1-1	-	TGTGCCACCCCGGGGAACACTGAAGCTTTCTTT	CATPGNTEAFF
-	TRBV27	TRBJ1-6	-	TGTGCCAGCAGTCCCGGACGCAGGGGTAATAATTCACCCCTCCACTTT	CASSPGRRGNNSPLHF
TRBD1	TRBV6-5	TRBJ1-6	-	TGTGCCAGCAGTTACTCTAGGACAGGGCGTTCACCCCTCCACTTT	CASSYSRTGRSPLHF
TRBD1	TRBV18	TRBJ2-2	few	TGTGCCAGCTCACCACCGGGACAGGTGAACACCGGGGAGCTGTTTTTT	CASSPPGQVNTGELFF
TRBD2	TRBV4-1	TRBJ2-1	-	TGCGCCAGCAGCCAAGGGCTAGCGGGGGGCCCTAGCTCCTACAATGAGCAGTTCTTC	CASSQGLAGGPSSYNEQFF
TRBD2	TRBV25-1	TRBJ2-7	-	TGTGCCAGCAGTGGAACTAGCGGGGGTTACGAGCAGTACTTC	CASSGTSGGYEQYF
-	TRBV7-9	TRBJ1-2	-	TGTGCCAGCAGCTTAGTCGTTTTACAGGCTAACTATGGCTACACCTTC	CASSLVVLQANYGYTF
-	TRBV5-1	TRBJ1-3	-	TGCGCCAGCAGCCCCCGGGGGGGGGCGACGAGCTCTGGAAACACCATATATTTT	CASSPRGGATSSGNTIYF
-	TRBV27	TRBJ1-1	-	TGTGCCAGCAGTCCACCGACCCGGGATACTGAAGCTTTCTTT	CASSPPTRDTEAFF
TRBD2	TRBV11-3	TRBJ2-1	-	TGTGCCAGCAGCTCAGCGGGGGGGTATGAGCAGTTCTTC	CASSSAGGYEQFF
-	TRBV2	TRBJ1-1	-	TGTGCCAGACGTCTTCGGGGGGAGGGCACTGAAGCTTTCTTT	CARRLRGEGTEAFF
TRBD1	TRBV19	TRBJ1-2	-	TGTGCCAGTAGACCAGACAGGGGGTTTGGCTACACCTTC	CASRPDRGFGYTF
-	TRBV20-1	TRBJ2-1	once	TGCAGTGCTAGTGCTGTCCGTACCAGCTCCTACAATGAGCAGTTCTTC	CSASAVRTSSYNEQFF
-	TRBV29-1	TRBJ1-2	-	TGCAGCGTTGATGCACGGGCAGGGCGGGGTGGCTACACCTTC	CSVDARAGRGGYTF
-	TRBV5-4	TRBJ2-2	-	TGTGCCAGCAGCCCCGGGTCCCCCTCAGAGGGGGAGCTGTTTTTT	CASSPGSPSEGELFF
-	TRBV7-9	TRBJ2-5	-	TGTGCCAGCAGACCACCCCTCTATTATAGCGGACAAGAGACCCAGTACTTC	CASRPPLYYSGQETQYF
-	TRBV5-1	TRBJ1-1	few	TGCGCCAGCAGCTCCCTGGAGGAGGGTCGGCACACTGAAGCTTTCTTT	CASSSLEEGRHTEAFF
TRBD1	TRBV30	TRBJ2-1	-	TGTGCCTGCCGGGACAGGGGGCTAAATGAGCAGTTCTTC	CACRDRGLNEQFF
-	TRBV19	TRBJ1-2	-	TGTGCCAGTAGTATAGGGCCGGGGGGCTACACCTTC	CASSIGPGGYTF
-	TRBV13	TRBJ1-5	once	TGTGCCAGCAGCTCCTACGGGGGGGATCAGCCCCAGCATTTT	CASSSYGGDQPQHF
TRBD1	TRBV6-5	TRBJ1-6	-	TGTGCCAGCAGTTACCAGACAGGGGGTGATTCACCCCTCCACTTT	CASSYQTGGDSPLHF
-	TRBV19	TRBJ2-2	-	TGTGCCAGTACCAACCAAGGGGCTAGGGCCACCGGGGAGCTGTTTTTT	CASTNQGARATGELFF
-	TRBV5-4	TRBJ1-5	-	TGTGCCAGCAGCTTGGCGAGCGAGTGGGGAGGGCTCAGTCAGCCCCAGCATTTT	CASSLASEWGGLSQPQHF
TRBD1	TRBV2	TRBJ1-4	-	TGTGCCAGCACTCGACAGGGGGGCACTAATGAAAAACTGTTTTTT	CASTRQGGTNEKLFF
TRBD1	TRBV27	TRBJ1-5	-	TGTGCCAGCAGTTTGACAGGGGTTACCAATCAGCCCCAGCATTTT	CASSLTGVTNQPQHF